One sample yielded the 23 T cell receptor beta chains listed below, sequenced in a study of regulatory T cells in long-lasting Graves disease (dated by TCRdb to 2020 to 2022). This specimen's time point label, per the study, means: newly diagnosed GD, antithyroid drugs for less than 3 months. For both TCR sequencing and RNA sequencing, RNA was extracted from PBMCs in TRIzol. Preparation of the library involved multiplex PCR. For sequencing, an Illumina HiSeq 4000 was employed. To build TCR beta libraries, CDR3 regions were amplified by Arm-PCR using iRepertoire HTBI primers. Starting from the raw public reads, TCRdb applied fastp trimming at Q25, assembled clones with MiXCR and retained in-frame beta chains. Each CDR3 protein gets just one entry, which takes the most common genes and DNA from the rows behind it. For this sample there are under 400,000 distinct CDR3 sequences; approximately 15% appear just once. The ten largest clones add up to approximately 30% of the sample.

These same records also appear under a second study, on T cells in Graves' hyperthyroidism and ophthalmopathy.

The sequences come from peripheral blood mononuclear cells (PBMCs), collected at new diagnosis, from a patient treated with antithyroid drugs. These receptor sequences come from a man aged 40-50 years with Graves disease. Donor details come from another sample of the same person, matched by shared clones.

This clonotype came up a few times. This sequence joins TRBV19 and TRBJ1-1, with 8 bases identical to TRBD1. The CDR3 loop spans 15 amino acids. Germline V lookup: CDR1 LNHDA, CDR2 SQIVND (reference sequence). V shed 5 bases, J shed 1 base, and the junction held 6 bases outside the gene matches. CDR3 nucleotide sequence: TGTGCCAGTAGTGCCCGGACAGGGTGGAACACTGAAGCTTTCTTT. Translated: CASSARTGWNTEAFF.

There are many counts of this clonotype. The gene calls are TRBV11-2 and TRBJ1-6, with 8 bases matching TRBD1. Germline V gene data show CDR1 as SGHAT and CDR2 as FQNNGV. V trimming: 10 bases; J trimming: 9 bases; junction bases outside the gene matches: 14. The CDR3 is made up of 15 amino acids. The CDR3 DNA sequence: TGTGCCACAAGTAGTACGGACAGGGCGGGTTCACCCCTCCACTTT. Amino acids: CATSSTDRAGSPLHF.

This clonotype occurred many times. The chain carries TRBV4-2 and TRBJ2-7; D might be TRBD1 (6 bases). This CDR3 contains 16 residues. V was clipped by 1 base and J by 6 bases, with 19 bases between them. The V gene's germline CDR1 is LGHNA and CDR2 YNFKEQ. The CDR3 reads CASSQGSYRAPSEQYF. The CDR3 bases are TGTGCCAGCAGCCAAGGGTCGTACAGGGCGCCCAGCGAGCAGTACTTC.

This clonotype showed up many times. The chain couples TRBV7-2 to TRBJ2-7; tentatively, D is TRBD1 (6 bases). V lost 3 bases, J lost 4 bases, and 13 bases lay in between. This CDR3 is 14 amino acids long. Looked up from germline, CDR1 is SGHTA and CDR2 is FQGNSA. DNA of the CDR3: TGTGCCAGCAGCTTGGCGAATACAGGGTACGAGCAGTACTTC. Residues: CASSLANTGYEQYF.

This clonotype has only a few counts. The chain carries TRBV30 and TRBJ2-7; either TRBD1 or TRBD2 may supply D (5 bases each). The CDR3 is 13 amino acids. V was shortened by 4 bases and J by 7 bases, with 17 bases between the two germline ends. Germline loops: CDR1 GTSNPN, CDR2 SVGIG (reference sequence). DNA for the CDR3: TGTGCCTGGACCACGGGGCCTGAGCGAGAGCAGTACTTC. Translated: CAWTTGPEREQYF.

The J gene is TRBJ2-2, the V gene TRBV3-1, with 10 positions matching TRBD2. CDR3 length equals 15 residues. With 6 bases clipped from V and 6 bases from J, the junction kept 7 bases outside the gene matches. CDR1 is LGHDT, CDR2 YNNKEL, per germline (reference sequence). The CDR3 nucleotides are TGTGCCAGCAGTCCCACGGGACTAGCGTCCGGGGAGCTGTTTTTT. It specifies CASSPTGLASGELFF.

The chain has TRBV12-3 or TRBV12-4 and TRBJ2-7; 8 nucleotides line up with TRBD1. The CDR3 runs 15 residues. Losses at the gene ends were 6 bases for V and 6 bases for J; bases not matched to a gene: 13. This CDR3 reads CASRPQGARRGEQYF. The CDR3 region has the DNA TGTGCCAGCAGACCCCAGGGGGCTAGAAGGGGCGAGCAGTACTTC.

The table lists this clonotype with many counts. The V and J genes are TRBV29-1 and TRBJ2-3; tentatively, D is TRBD1 (6 bases). V was pared by 5 bases and J by 2 bases, with 14 bases between. The CDR3 runs to 14 residues. Germline V lookup: CDR1 SQVTM, CDR2 ANQGSEA. The CDR3 DNA reads as TGCAGCGTTCTGGGGCAGGGGTTCACAGATACGCAGTATTTT. It codes for CSVLGQGFTDTQYF.

Only a few counts were recorded for this clonotype. It is likely a read error: a sequence one base away is far more abundant. The chain recombines TRBV28 with TRBJ2-1; D tentatively fits TRBD1 or TRBD2 (6 bases each). Trimming shortened V by 10 bases and J by 10 bases, and 20 bases separated the two germline ends. CDR3 length equals 13 residues. CDR1 and CDR2 (germline): MDHEN, SYDVKM. In nucleotides, the CDR3 is TGTGCCACCCAGATCCCGGGGGCTTACGAGCAGTTCTTC. Translated: CATQIPGAYEQFF.

This clonotype occurred many times. The V gene is TRBV18, the J gene TRBJ2-3, with 9 nucleotides matching TRBD2. This CDR3 contains 17 residues. Germline V gives CDR1 KGHSH, CDR2 LQKENI. Trimming cost V 3 bases and J 2 bases; bases outside gene matches: 9. CDR3 region: CASSPLAAGGYTDTQYF. CDR3 nucleotide sequence: TGTGCCAGCTCACCGCTCGCGGCGGGGGGGTACACAGATACGCAGTATTTT.

This clonotype has a count of ten or more. The chain employs TRBV29-1 and TRBJ2-5; perhaps TRBD2 as D (6 bases). Trimming removed 8 bases at V and 2 bases at J, with 12 bases between. This CDR3 is 12 amino acids long. The germline gives CDR1 SQVTM, CDR2 ANQGSEA. The CDR3: CSLGREQETQYF. The DNA for the CDR3 is TGCAGCCTAGGGCGGGAACAAGAGACCCAGTACTTC. The complete variable domain, with remaining parts taken from reference TRBV29-1 and TRBJ2-5, reads SAVISQKPSRDICQRGTSLTIQCQVDSQVTMMFWYRQQPGQSLTLIATANQGSEATYESGFVIDKFPISRPNLTFSTLTVSNMSPEDSSIYLCSLGREQETQYFGPGTRLLVL.

Ten or more counts support this clonotype. This sequence joins TRBV4-3 and TRBJ2-7; 11 bases are a match to TRBD2. CDR1 and CDR2 from the germline V gene are LGHNA and YSLEER. This CDR3 has 16 amino acids. After removal of 1 base from V and 4 bases from J, the junction contained 6 bases not matched to a gene. CDR3 in DNA: TGCGCCAGCAGCCAAGGGATAGCGGGGGGGCAATACGAGCAGTACTTC. Its protein product is CASSQGIAGGQYEQYF.

This rearrangement joins TRBV7-3 to TRBJ2-1; D may be TRBD1 (6 bases). The germline V gene encodes CDR1 SGHTA and CDR2 FQGTGA. V shed 0 bases and J shed 10 bases, with 10 bases lying between them. The CDR3 has 13 amino acids. The CDR3 loop reads CASSLTGATEQFF. The CDR3 DNA reads as TGTGCCAGCAGCTTAACGGGGGCCACCGAGCAGTTCTTC.

The chain carries TRBV19 and TRBJ2-7; D may be TRBD2 (6 bases). This CDR3 is 14 amino acids long. Germline assignment: CDR1 LNHDA and CDR2 SQIVND (reference sequence). The V gene lost 5 bases and the J gene lost 2 bases, with 13 bases spanning the gap. This CDR3 is CASSPAGLAYEQYF. CDR3 DNA sequence: TGTGCCAGTAGTCCCGCGGGGCTGGCCTACGAGCAGTACTTC.

There are many counts of this clonotype. The chain uses TRBV20-1 and TRBJ2-2, with 8 bases aligning to TRBD2. The CDR3 covers 19 residues. The germline V gene has CDR1 DFQATT and CDR2 SNEGSKA (reference sequence). Trimming cost V 3 bases and J 4 bases; bases outside gene matches: 19. CDR3 nucleotides: TGCAGTGCTAGTAGCGGCTCTAGCGGGCCCTGGACTAGCACCGGGGAGCTGTTTTTT. Its protein product is CSASSGSSGPWTSTGELFF.

The sample holds a few counts of this clonotype. The chain joins TRBV20-1 to TRBJ2-1; D is possibly TRBD1 or TRBD2 (6 bases each). This CDR3 is built from 15 residues. The V and J ends lost 3 bases and 7 bases respectively, with 19 bases between them. The germline V gene encodes CDR1 DFQATT and CDR2 SNEGSKA (reference sequence). Here the CDR3 reads CSARGGMGGRNEQFF. The CDR3 DNA sequence: TGCAGTGCTAGGGGGGGCATGGGGGGACGGAATGAGCAGTTCTTC.

The chain employs TRBV16 and TRBJ2-3; 8 bases align to TRBD1. V shed 0 bases and J 5 bases; nucleotides not matched to a gene: 4. Per germline, CDR1 KGHSY and CDR2 FQNENV. CDR3 length equals 15 residues. In DNA form, the CDR3 reads TGTGCCAGCAGCCAATCCGGACAGGGAAGAGATACGCAGTATTTT. It translates to CASSQSGQGRDTQYF.

This chain connects TRBV7-2 to TRBJ2-1; TRBD2 matches at 10 bases. V lost 5 bases to trimming and J lost 8 bases; unmatched junction nucleotides: 9. The CDR3 consists of 15 residues. Germline values: CDR1 SGHTA, CDR2 FQGNSA. The chain's CDR3 is CASSLGTSALDEQFF. CDR3 DNA: TGTGCCAGCAGCCTAGGGACTAGCGCTTTGGATGAGCAGTTCTTC. Full variable domain (outside the CDR3, taken from reference TRBV7-2 and TRBJ2-1): GAGVSQSPSNKVTEKGKDVELRCDPISGHTALYWYRQSLGQGLEFLIYFQGNSAPDKSGLPSDRFSAERTGGSVSTLTIQRTQQEDSAVYLCASSLGTSALDEQFFGPGTRLTVL.

The DNA of the CDR3 is TGCGCCAGCGGTCCCCAGGGACAGATTAACACCGGGGAGCTGTTTTTT. This translates into CASGPQGQINTGELFF. The V and J genes are TRBV5-1 and TRBJ2-2; the match to TRBD1 covers 7 bases. The CDR3 is made up of 16 amino acids. V lost 7 bases, J lost 2 bases, and 11 bases stayed unmatched. From germline, CDR1 is SGHRS and CDR2 YFSETQ.

In DNA, the CDR3 is TGCAGTGCTAGTTGGCAGGGGCCCAACACCGGGGAGCTGTTTTTT. Its translation is CSASWQGPNTGELFF. This rearrangement joins TRBV20-1 to TRBJ2-2; tentative D call: TRBD1 (6 bases). Trimming took off 3 bases at V and 2 bases at J, with 13 bases between the two ends. CDR3 length: 15 amino acids. Germline lookup yields CDR1 DFQATT and CDR2 SNEGSKA (reference sequence).

The rearrangement joins TRBV6-1 to TRBJ2-7, with unresolved D. This CDR3 spans 12 amino acids. V lost 6 bases and J lost 3, with 9 bases in between. Germline CDR1 and CDR2: MNHNS and SASEGT. CDR3 sequence: CASSRPNYEQYF. In nucleotides, the CDR3 is TGTGCCAGCAGCCGACCCAACTACGAGCAGTACTTC.

The V gene is TRBV24-1, the J gene TRBJ2-1; D gene ambiguous. The germline V gene encodes CDR1 KGHDR and CDR2 SFDVKD. Trimming took 4 bases from V and 7 from J, leaving 10 bases between them. The CDR3 extends over 13 amino acids. Here the CDR3 reads CATSEVGLNEQFF. In DNA form, the CDR3 reads TGTGCCACCAGTGAGGTAGGGTTAAATGAGCAGTTCTTC.

This clonotype came up many times. The V call is TRBV28, the J call TRBJ2-1; unclear D gene. Trimming removed 6 bases at V and 6 bases at J, with 21 bases between. CDR1 and CDR2 (germline): MDHEN, SYDVKM. The CDR3 contains 16 residues. In DNA form, the CDR3 reads TGTGCCAGCAGCCCTTATGGGATCGTCGAGTCCAATGAGCAGTTCTTC. This codes for CASSPYGIVESNEQFF.